Detailed here is one T cell receptor beta chain. Its antigen is as yet unknown. These data come from a study of OX40 agonist ivuxolimab in advanced cancers. Clones were sequenced by immunoSEQ multiplex PCR, and TCRdb holds only the in-frame ones, with some missing. This table holds approximately 28,000 clones, approximately 84% found once. Study-wide results and caveats: Relative to CD4+, CD8+ T cells held more expanded clones on average.

V was pared by 4 bases and J by 5 bases, with 9 bases of the junction left unmatched. Germline V lookup: CDR1 MNHEY, CDR2 SVGAGI. This CDR3 has 15 amino acids. This sequence was found in an adult with an advanced solid tumor such as melanoma, head and neck, liver or kidney cancer. The chain links TRBV6-5 to TRBJ2-5; 8 positions agree with TRBD1. The material was CD4+ or CD8+ T cells sorted from blood, obtained in a trial of the OX40 agonist ivuxolimab. The CDR3 reads CASSSWTGTYETQYF. The DNA for the CDR3 is TGTGCCAGCAGTTCCTGGACAGGGACGTACGAGACCCAGTACTTC.